This is a list of T cell receptor beta chains from one sample in a study of T cells in Graves' hyperthyroidism and ophthalmopathy. In TCRdb, the multiplex PCR reads were re-called with MiXCR into one record per CDR3 protein. Among some 400,000 distinct CDR3 sequences listed, over 15% were seen once. The material sequenced was blood. The source is a woman younger than 35 with Graves' hyperthyroidism. Both conserved end residues are part of each CDR3. A D gene is named only where the DNA matches it firmly. Size is stated for part of the rows, as once, few or many counts, or as a class when the clone is expanded.

TRBJ2-5 - many TRBV4-2 CASSQEVWDHQETQYF TGTGCCAGCAGCCAAGAAGTATGGGACCACCAAGAGACCCAGTACTTC
TRBJ2-2 - many TRBV28 CASKDRATGELFF TGTGCCAGCAAGGACCGGGCCACCGGGGAGCTGTTTTTT
TRBJ1-1 - many TRBV3-1 CASSQSTEAFF TGTGCCAGCAGCCAATCCACTGAAGCTTTCTTT
TRBJ1-2 TRBD1 many TRBV12-3/TRBV12-4 CASRDRARGYTF TGTGCCAGCAGGGACAGGGCGCGGGGCTACACCTTC
TRBJ1-1 - many TRBV28 CASSLGFWGAFF TGTGCCAGCAGTTTAGGGTTTTGGGGAGCTTTCTTT
TRBJ1-1 - - TRBV5-1 CASSSGQSGHTEAFF TGCGCCAGCAGCTCCGGACAGTCGGGGCACACTGAAGCTTTCTTT
TRBJ1-2 TRBD1 many TRBV4-1 CASSPGDRQPFYGYTF TGCGCCAGCAGCCCAGGGGACAGGCAACCATTCTATGGCTACACCTTC
TRBJ2-7 - many TRBV28 CASSFGGRGRVQYF TGTGCCAGCAGTTTCGGGGGAAGGGGACGGGTGCAGTACTTC
TRBJ2-2 - many TRBV6-4 CASSDSATGELFF TGTGCCAGCAGTGACTCGGCCACCGGGGAGCTGTTTTTT
TRBJ1-2 - many TRBV15 CATSSGMGQHGYTF TGTGCCACCAGCAGTGGGATGGGACAACATGGCTACACCTTC
TRBJ1-5 TRBD1 many TRBV2 CASSLPQGAPSSNQPQHF TGTGCCAGCAGTCTGCCTCAGGGGGCCCCTTCTAGCAATCAGCCCCAGCATTTT
TRBJ1-5 - - TRBV6-5 CASNRQGEGPQHF TGTGCCAGCAACCGACAAGGAGAAGGGCCCCAGCATTTT
TRBJ2-7 - many TRBV19 CASSAKRSSYEQYF TGTGCCAGTAGTGCTAAAAGGAGCTCCTACGAGCAGTACTTC
TRBJ2-7 TRBD1 many TRBV28 CASSLLGTGLIHEQYF TGTGCCAGCAGTCTCCTAGGGACAGGGTTGATCCACGAGCAGTACTTC
TRBJ2-7 - few TRBV10-2 CASRPGSGSYYEQYF TGCGCCAGCAGACCCGGCTCGGGCTCTTACTACGAGCAGTACTTC
TRBJ1-3 - many TRBV15 CATSRSEDTIYF TGTGCCACCAGCAGATCGGAGGACACCATATATTTT
TRBJ1-2 - many TRBV12-3/TRBV12-4 CASSLGAGSRGYTF TGTGCCAGCAGTTTAGGGGCGGGATCTCGCGGCTACACCTTC
TRBJ2-7 TRBD1 - TRBV11-1 CASSARDSSYDQYF TGTGCCAGCAGCGCCCGGGACAGCTCCTACGATCAGTACTTC
TRBJ2-5 - - TRBV5-1 CASSLEDAQETQYF TGCGCCAGCAGCTTGGAGGACGCCCAAGAGACCCAGTACTTC
TRBJ2-1 - few TRBV4-1 CASSQELAGVYNEQFF TGCGCCAGCAGCCAAGAGTTGGCAGGGGTCTACAATGAGCAGTTCTTC
TRBJ2-5 TRBD2 many TRBV11-1 CASSLGHRPGGWQETQYF TGTGCCAGCAGCTTAGGCCACCGCCCCGGGGGGTGGCAAGAGACCCAGTACTTC
TRBJ1-1 - many TRBV6-1 CATRLQLSNTEAFF TGTGCCACTCGGTTACAGCTATCGAACACTGAAGCTTTCTTT
TRBJ1-5 - - TRBV18 CASSRKDRRPQHF TGTGCCAGCTCACGGAAGGACAGACGGCCCCAGCATTTT
TRBJ2-7 - many TRBV12-3/TRBV12-4 CASSLHYEQYF TGTGCCAGCAGTTTACACTACGAGCAGTACTTC
TRBJ2-5 TRBD2 few TRBV6-1 CASSESGAGSGQYF TGTGCCAGCAGTGAAAGTGGAGCGGGGTCTGGCCAGTACTTC
TRBJ1-2 - many TRBV12-3/TRBV12-4 CASSFEGIGYTF TGTGCCAGCAGTTTTGAGGGGATTGGCTACACCTTC
TRBJ2-5 - once TRBV3-1 CASSQRAIETQYF TGTGCCAGCAGCCAACGAGCTATAGAGACCCAGTACTTC
TRBJ2-7 TRBD2 many TRBV6-2/TRBV6-3 CASSYLTSGGFGSYEQYF TGTGCCAGCAGTTACCTGACTAGCGGGGGGTTTGGCTCCTACGAGCAGTACTTC
TRBJ2-5 - - TRBV20-1 CSADRGTQYF TGCAGTGCGGATAGGGGGACCCAGTACTTC
TRBJ2-5 - many TRBV6-1 CASSEKGTQETQYF TGTGCCAGCAGTGAAAAAGGGACTCAAGAGACCCAGTACTTC
TRBJ2-7 TRBD2 many TRBV5-1 CASSISGANSYEQYF TGCGCCAGCAGCATTAGCGGGGCGAACTCCTACGAGCAGTACTTC
TRBJ2-5 TRBD2 many TRBV11-2 CASSRRLAGGETQYF TGTGCCAGCAGCCGTAGACTAGCGGGGGGAGAGACCCAGTACTTC
TRBJ1-5 - - TRBV6-1 CASSPYGRGGNQPQHF TGTGCCAGCAGTCCCTACGGAAGGGGAGGCAATCAGCCCCAGCATTTT
TRBJ1-2 TRBD1 many TRBV20-1 CSATQGGTTYGYTF TGCAGTGCTACGCAGGGGGGGACAACCTATGGCTACACCTTC
TRBJ2-5 - many TRBV20-1 CSCPGVNEETQYF TGCAGTTGCCCGGGAGTAAACGAAGAGACCCAGTACTTC
TRBJ2-7 - many TRBV18 CASSPDAPTVSYEQYF TGTGCCAGCTCACCAGATGCCCCGACAGTCTCCTACGAGCAGTACTTC
TRBJ2-7 - - TRBV24-1 CATSDPGLYEQYF TGTGCCACCAGTGATCCAGGCTTATACGAGCAGTACTTC
TRBJ1-2 TRBD1 many TRBV2 CASSPRDSGYTF TGTGCCAGCAGTCCAAGGGACAGCGGCTACACCTTC
TRBJ2-6 - many TRBV7-1 CASSSPWRTGNYSGANVLTF TGTGCCAGCAGCTCCCCCTGGAGGACCGGGAATTATTCTGGGGCCAACGTCCTGACTTTC
TRBJ2-6 - many TRBV12-3/TRBV12-4 CASRQFYTGTGANVLTF TGTGCCAGCAGGCAATTCTACACAGGGACCGGGGCCAACGTCCTGACTTTC
TRBJ2-7 TRBD2 - TRBV24-1 CATSDQTNSGGAYEQYF TGTGCCACCAGTGACCAGACAAATAGCGGGGGGGCCTACGAGCAGTACTTC
TRBJ1-5 - many TRBV7-2 CASSPFGPSAQPQHF TGTGCCAGCAGCCCTTTCGGGCCATCGGCCCAGCCCCAGCATTTT
TRBJ2-5 TRBD2 few TRBV10-3 CAISESLAGASQETQYF TGTGCCATCAGTGAGTCCCTAGCGGGGGCCTCCCAAGAGACCCAGTACTTC
TRBJ1-1 - many TRBV27 CASSLLEGQEAFF TGTGCCAGCAGTTTATTGGAGGGGCAAGAAGCTTTCTTT
TRBJ1-2 - few TRBV18 CASSPIQGDGYTF TGTGCCAGCTCACCCATACAGGGAGATGGCTACACCTTC
TRBJ1-1 - many TRBV30 CAWTPGGVNTEAFF TGTGCCTGGACCCCGGGCGGAGTGAACACTGAAGCTTTCTTT
TRBJ2-7 TRBD1 many TRBV12-3/TRBV12-4 CASSSTDRSYEQYF TGTGCCAGCAGTTCAACGGACAGGAGCTACGAGCAGTACTTC
TRBJ1-1 TRBD1 many TRBV5-1 CASREGGTNTEAFF TGCGCCAGCAGAGAAGGGGGCACAAACACTGAAGCTTTCTTT
TRBJ1-2 - - TRBV19 CATGLSYGYTF TGTGCCACCGGCCTGAGCTATGGCTACACCTTC
TRBJ1-2 TRBD1 many TRBV5-1 CASSLGRGQGAYGYTF TGCGCCAGCAGCTTGGGTAGAGGACAGGGGGCCTATGGCTACACCTTC
TRBJ2-7 - many TRBV7-9 CATNRGSYEQYF TGTGCAACAAATAGGGGCTCCTACGAGCAGTACTTC
TRBJ1-2 - once TRBV7-2 CASSLGFFRAHGYTF TGTGCCAGCAGCTTAGGGTTTTTCAGGGCCCATGGCTACACCTTC
TRBJ1-5 - many TRBV28 CASSFQQPQHF TGTGCCAGCAGTTTCCAGCAGCCCCAGCATTTT